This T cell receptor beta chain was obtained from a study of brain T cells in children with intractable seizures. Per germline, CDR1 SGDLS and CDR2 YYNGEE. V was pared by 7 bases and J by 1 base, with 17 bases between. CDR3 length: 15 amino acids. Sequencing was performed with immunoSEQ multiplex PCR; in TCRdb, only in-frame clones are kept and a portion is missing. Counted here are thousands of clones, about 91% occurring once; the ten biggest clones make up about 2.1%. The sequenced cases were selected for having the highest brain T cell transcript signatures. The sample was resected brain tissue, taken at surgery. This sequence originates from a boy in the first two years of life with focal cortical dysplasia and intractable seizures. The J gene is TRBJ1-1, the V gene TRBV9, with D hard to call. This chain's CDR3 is CASSPRQWANTEAFF. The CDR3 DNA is TGTGCCAGCTCACCGAGGCAGTGGGCGAACACTGAAGCTTTCTTT. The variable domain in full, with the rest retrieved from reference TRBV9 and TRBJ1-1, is DSGVTQTPKHLITATGQRVTLRCSPRSGDLSVYWYQQSLDQGLQFLIQYYNGEERAKGNILERFSAQQFPDLHSELNLSSLELGDSALYFCASSPRQWANTEAFFGQGTRLTVV.